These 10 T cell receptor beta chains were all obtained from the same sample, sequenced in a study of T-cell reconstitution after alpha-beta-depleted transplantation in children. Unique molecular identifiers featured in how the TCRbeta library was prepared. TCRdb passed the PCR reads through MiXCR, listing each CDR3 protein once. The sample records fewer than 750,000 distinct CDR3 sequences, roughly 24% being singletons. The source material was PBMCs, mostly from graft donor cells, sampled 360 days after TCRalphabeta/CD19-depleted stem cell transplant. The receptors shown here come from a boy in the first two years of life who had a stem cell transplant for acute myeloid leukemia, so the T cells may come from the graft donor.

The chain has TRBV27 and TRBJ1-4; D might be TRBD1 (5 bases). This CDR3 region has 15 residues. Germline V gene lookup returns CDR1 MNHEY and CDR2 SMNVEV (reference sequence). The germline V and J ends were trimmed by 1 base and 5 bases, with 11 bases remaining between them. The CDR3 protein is CASSLLGGENEKLFF. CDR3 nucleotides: TGTGCCAGCAGTTTATTAGGAGGGGAGAATGAAAAACTGTTTTTT. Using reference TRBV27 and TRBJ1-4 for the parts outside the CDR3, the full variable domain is EAQVTQNPRYLITVTGKKLTVTCSQNMNHEYMSWYRQDPGLGLRQIYYSMNVEVTDKGDVPEGYKVSRKEKRNFPLILESPSPNQTSLYFCASSLLGGENEKLFFGSGTQLSVL.

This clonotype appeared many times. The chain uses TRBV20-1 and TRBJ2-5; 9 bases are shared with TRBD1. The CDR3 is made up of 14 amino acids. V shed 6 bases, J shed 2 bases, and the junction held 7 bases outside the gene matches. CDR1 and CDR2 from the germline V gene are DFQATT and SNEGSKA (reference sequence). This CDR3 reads CSARDRVKQETQYF. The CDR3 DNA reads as TGCAGTGCCAGGGACAGGGTGAAACAAGAGACCCAGTACTTC.

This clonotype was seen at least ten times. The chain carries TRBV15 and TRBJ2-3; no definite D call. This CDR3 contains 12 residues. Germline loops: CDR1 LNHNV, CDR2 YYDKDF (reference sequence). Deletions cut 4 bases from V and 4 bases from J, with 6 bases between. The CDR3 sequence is CATSNLPDTQYF. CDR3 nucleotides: TGTGCCACCAGCAATCTCCCAGATACGCAGTATTTT.

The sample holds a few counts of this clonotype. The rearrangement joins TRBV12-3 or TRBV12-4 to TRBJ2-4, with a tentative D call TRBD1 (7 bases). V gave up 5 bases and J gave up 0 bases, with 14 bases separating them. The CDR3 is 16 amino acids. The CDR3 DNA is TGTGCCAGCAGTGGGAACAGGGGACTAGCCAAAAACATTCAGTACTTC. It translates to CASSGNRGLAKNIQYF.

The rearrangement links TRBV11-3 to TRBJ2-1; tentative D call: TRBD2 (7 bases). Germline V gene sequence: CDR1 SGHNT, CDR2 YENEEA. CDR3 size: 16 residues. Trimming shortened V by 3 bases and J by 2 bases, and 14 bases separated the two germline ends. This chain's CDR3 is CASSFYHGGPYNEQFF. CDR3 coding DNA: TGTGCCAGCAGCTTCTACCACGGGGGGCCCTACAATGAGCAGTTCTTC.

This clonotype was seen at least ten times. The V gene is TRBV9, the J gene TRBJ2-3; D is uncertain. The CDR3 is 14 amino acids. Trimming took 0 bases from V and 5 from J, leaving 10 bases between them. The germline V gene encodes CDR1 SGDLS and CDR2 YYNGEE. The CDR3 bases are TGTGCCAGCAGCGTAGCGGCGGTGGGAGATACGCAGTATTTT. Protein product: CASSVAAVGDTQYF.

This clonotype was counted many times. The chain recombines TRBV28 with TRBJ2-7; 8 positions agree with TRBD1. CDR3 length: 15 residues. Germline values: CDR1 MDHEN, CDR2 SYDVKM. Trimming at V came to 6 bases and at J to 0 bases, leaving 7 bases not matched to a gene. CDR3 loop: CASRPTGATSYEQYF. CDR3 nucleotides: TGTGCCAGCAGGCCGACAGGGGCGACCTCCTACGAGCAGTACTTC.

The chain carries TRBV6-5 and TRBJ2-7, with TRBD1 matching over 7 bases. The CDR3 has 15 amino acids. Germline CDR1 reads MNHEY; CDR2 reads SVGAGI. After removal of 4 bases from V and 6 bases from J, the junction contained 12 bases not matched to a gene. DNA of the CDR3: TGTGCCAGCAGTTTCACAGGGGCCCAACGATTCGAGCAGTACTTC. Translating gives CASSFTGAQRFEQYF.

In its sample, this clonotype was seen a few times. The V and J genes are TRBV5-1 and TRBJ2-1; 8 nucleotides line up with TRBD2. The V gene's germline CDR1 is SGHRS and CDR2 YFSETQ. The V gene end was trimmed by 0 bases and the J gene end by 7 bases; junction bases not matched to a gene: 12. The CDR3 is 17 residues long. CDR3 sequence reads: CASSLEHSSGSRNEQFF. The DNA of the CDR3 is TGCGCCAGCAGCTTGGAACATTCTAGCGGGTCGAGGAATGAGCAGTTCTTC. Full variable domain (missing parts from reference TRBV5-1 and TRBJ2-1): KAGVTQTPRYLIKTRGQQVTLSCSPISGHRSVSWYQQTPGQGLQFLFEYFSETQRNKGNFPGRFSGRQFSNSRSEMNVSTLELGDSALYLCASSLEHSSGSRNEQFFGPGTRLTVL.

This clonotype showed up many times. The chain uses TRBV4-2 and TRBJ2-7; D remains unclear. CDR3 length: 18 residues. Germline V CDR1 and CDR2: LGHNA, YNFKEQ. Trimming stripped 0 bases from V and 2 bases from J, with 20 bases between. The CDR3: CASSQDTREWSNTYEQYF. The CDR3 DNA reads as TGTGCCAGCAGCCAAGATACCAGAGAGTGGTCAAATACCTACGAGCAGTACTTC.